These 7 T cell receptor beta chains were all obtained from the same sample, sequenced in a study of T cell changes during pregnancy in multiple sclerosis. Clones were read by immunoSEQ multiplex PCR, and TCRdb kept only the in-frame ones, dropping some. The sample shows under 95,000 clones, around 94% of them seen only once. Here the sequenced sample was peripheral blood, taken in the second trimester of pregnancy. The origin of the receptors is a female donor in good health, enrolled as a control in a pregnancy study.

This rearrangement joins TRBV2 to TRBJ2-2; TRBD1 agrees at 7 bases. CDR3 length equals 14 residues. CDR1 and CDR2 from the germline V gene are SNHLY and FYNNEI. J was trimmed by 6 bases and V by 6 bases; bases with no gene match: 7. The DNA of the CDR3 is TGTGCCAGCAGGAGACAGGGATCGGCCGGGGAGCTGTTTTTT. Translating gives CASRRQGSAGELFF.

The chain uses TRBV28 and TRBJ1-1; D is uncertain. V lost 2 bases to trimming and J lost 6 bases, with 10 bases between them. The CDR3 covers 13 residues. CDR1 and CDR2 from the germline V gene are MDHEN and SYDVKM. The CDR3 sequence: CASSLDIRAEAFF. The CDR3 DNA follows: TGTGCCAGCAGTTTAGACATAAGAGCTGAAGCTTTCTTT.

The V gene is TRBV19, the J gene TRBJ1-1; 9 nucleotides align to TRBD1. This CDR3 is 15 amino acids long. Germline values: CDR1 LNHDA, CDR2 SQIVND (reference sequence). The trim removed 0 bases at V and 8 bases at J, leaving 7 bases unmatched. The CDR3 DNA reads as TGTGCCAGTAGTATAGAACAGGGGGCCAACGGGGAAGCTTTCTTT. Translation gives CASSIEQGANGEAFF.

CDR3 amino acids: CASSLGAPSVETQYF. DNA for the CDR3: TGTGCCAGCAGCTTAGGAGCCCCTAGCGTAGAGACCCAGTACTTC. The V and J genes are TRBV7-6 and TRBJ2-5; a possible D gene is TRBD2 (6 bases). There are 15 residues in the CDR3. Germline CDR1 is SGHVS and CDR2 is FNYEAQ. V lost 1 base to trimming and J lost 4 bases, with 13 bases between them.

The rearrangement joins TRBV9 to TRBJ2-7; 9 bases agree with TRBD1. This CDR3 region has 16 residues. Germline assignment: CDR1 SGDLS and CDR2 YYNGEE. Unmatched junction bases numbered 15, after V lost 5 bases and J lost 6 bases. The CDR3 sequence is CASSELGQGPYSEQYF. The CDR3 bases are TGTGCCAGCAGTGAACTTGGACAGGGGCCATACTCCGAGCAGTACTTC. Full variable domain (outside the CDR3, taken from reference TRBV9 and TRBJ2-7): DSGVTQTPKHLITATGQRVTLRCSPRSGDLSVYWYQQSLDQGLQFLIQYYNGEERAKGNILERFSAQQFPDLHSELNLSSLELGDSALYFCASSELGQGPYSEQYFGPGTRLTVT.

V is TRBV21-1 and J is TRBJ2-7; TRBD2 is the table's D call and was not checked against the DNA. TRBV21-1 is described as a pseudogene. The CDR3 has 16 residues. CDR3 sequence reads: CASSIRTMDYLYEQYF. Here the CDR3 DNA reads TGTGCCAGCAGCATTCGGACAATGGACTACCTTTACGAGCAGTACTTC.

The V and J genes are TRBV29-1 and TRBJ2-3, with D possibly being TRBD2 (6 bases). Germline V gene lookup returns CDR1 SQVTM and CDR2 ANQGSEA. The CDR3 has 15 amino acids. V was shortened by 6 bases and J by 0 bases, with 16 bases between the two germline ends. Written as DNA, the CDR3 is TGCAGCGTAGCCGGGACTCGGCCTAGCACAGATACGCAGTATTTT. It specifies CSVAGTRPSTDTQYF.